The clone carrying this T cell receptor (beta chain) was seen just once. Its antigen is undetermined. The data were obtained in a study of radiotherapy plus CTLA-4 blockade in lung cancer. Overall study results and limits: Together with interferon-beta, which increased in serum after radiation, early dynamic changes in blood T cell clones were reportedly the best predictors of response. Radiotherapy plus ipilimumab was followed by expansion in blood of tumor-derived TCR clones.

The CDR3 is 15 amino acids. CDR1 MNHEY and CDR2 SMNVEV come from the germline V gene (reference sequence). With 2 bases removed from V and 7 bases from J, the gap between germline ends came to 15 bases. People whose metastatic non-small-cell lung cancer was chemo-refractory got focal radiation along with CTLA-4 blockade by ipilimumab. TCRdb's copy holds only in-frame clones and misses some; the assay was immunoSEQ multiplex PCR. The table lists around 41,000 clones, roughly 64% of them singletons. The genes are TRBV27 and TRBJ1-5; D possibly corresponds to TRBD1 (5 bases). The receptor's source is a human donor with non-small cell lung cancer who had a partial response to radiotherapy plus ipilimumab. The sequenced sample was peripheral blood, obtained from a patient treated with radiotherapy plus ipilimumab. In DNA form, the CDR3 reads TGTGCCAGCAGTTTAAGGCCCGGGGGGGACCAGCCCCAGCATTTT. Protein: CASSLRPGGDQPQHF.